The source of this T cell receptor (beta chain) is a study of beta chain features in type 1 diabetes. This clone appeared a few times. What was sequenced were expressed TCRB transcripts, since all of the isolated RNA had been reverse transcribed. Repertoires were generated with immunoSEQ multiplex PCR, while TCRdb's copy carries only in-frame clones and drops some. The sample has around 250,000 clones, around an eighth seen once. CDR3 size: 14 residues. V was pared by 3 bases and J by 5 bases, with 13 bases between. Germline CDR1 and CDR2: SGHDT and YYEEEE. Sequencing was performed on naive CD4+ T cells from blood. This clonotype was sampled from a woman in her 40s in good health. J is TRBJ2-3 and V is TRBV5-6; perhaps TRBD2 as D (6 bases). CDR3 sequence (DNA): TGTGCCAGCAGCTCGGGGGACGGTATAGATACGCAGTATTTT. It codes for CASSSGDGIDTQYF.